This T cell receptor (beta chain) was recovered during a study of CD8 T cells in ankylosing spondylitis. Findings of the study overall: A TCR beta motif made of about 8 highly homologous variants seemed typical of ankylosing spondylitis blood.

V lost 1 base, J lost 4 bases, and 8 bases stayed unmatched. The CDR3 runs to 16 residues. The germline gives CDR1 SGHVS, CDR2 FNYEAQ. For this clonotype: The target antigen is unknown.

TCRdb independently ran MiXCR on the 5' RACE reads; one entry per CDR3 protein. The sample carries more than 250,000 distinct CDR3 sequences, 6.5% to 10% recorded once. The clonotype comes from a male donor with ankylosing spondylitis. Sequencing input: blood, either unsorted or a sorted T cell fraction (not recorded which). The chain combines TRBV7-6 with TRBJ2-7, with 9 nucleotides matching TRBD1. CDR3 region: CASSLGGQGAGYEQYF. The CDR3 bases are TGTGCCAGCAGCTTAGGGGGACAGGGTGCCGGGTACGAGCAGTACTTC.